A single sample is the source of the 30 T cell receptor beta chains below, sequenced in a study of blood T cell repertoires in COVID-19. Sequenced by immunoSEQ multiplex PCR; TCRdb stores in-frame clones only, minus some. Of 130,000 to 150,000 clones in the sample, 80% to 90% were seen once. Sequenced sample: peripheral blood. These receptor sequences come from a man aged 18 to 35 with COVID-19, enrolled during active disease.

Details on this clone: A read error may produce the germline difference seen at one junction end. The V gene is TRBV28, the J gene TRBJ2-1, with 7 bases that match TRBD2. The CDR3 has 11 amino acids. Germline V CDR1 and CDR2: MDHEN, SYDVKM. CDR3 nucleotides: TGTGCCAGCCGGGACTACTATGAGCAGTTCTTC. It is translated as CASRDYYEQFF.

This clone qualifies as medium-sized. V usage is TRBV6-4 and J usage is TRBJ2-1; TRBD1 agrees at 10 bases. This CDR3 is 16 amino acids long. V was clipped by 4 bases and J by 5 bases; unmatched bases: 8. Germline V CDR1 and CDR2: MRHNA, SNTAGT. The DNA for the CDR3 is TGTGCCAGCAGTGCGTCTCCGGGACAGGGGAACAATGAGCAGTTCTTC. This translates into CASSASPGQGNNEQFF.

The chain joins TRBV15 to TRBJ2-7; D might be TRBD1 (6 bases). CDR1 and CDR2 (germline): LNHNV, YYDKDF (reference sequence). The CDR3 totals 15 residues. Trimming cost V 0 bases and J 4 bases, with 13 bases left between them. The DNA of the CDR3 is TGTGCCACCAGCAGAGATAAGGGCAGGGGTTACGAGCAGTACTTC. Translation gives CATSRDKGRGYEQYF.

The V gene is TRBV5-4, the J gene TRBJ2-1; 8 nucleotides line up with TRBD2. Trimming took 1 base from V and 4 from J; bases not matched to a gene: 4. CDR1 is SGHNT, CDR2 YYREEE, per germline (reference sequence). The length of the CDR3 is 15 residues. Here the CDR3 DNA reads TGTGCCAGCAGCTTGACTAGCGGAAAATACAATGAGCAGTTCTTC. Protein: CASSLTSGKYNEQFF.

The chain uses TRBV27 and TRBJ1-1; 8 bases align to TRBD1. This CDR3 comprises 13 residues. Trimming took 8 bases from V and 4 from J; bases not matched to a gene: 6. Per the germline V gene, CDR1 is MNHEY and CDR2 is SMNVEV (reference sequence). For the CDR3, the DNA is TGTGCCAGCGGATCCAGGGGGCTCACTGAAGCTTTCTTT. Translated, it gives CASGSRGLTEAFF.

Regarding this clone: At one of its ends the junction is not consistent with the germline gene, which may arise from a read error. Additional DNA sequences in this sample encode the identical CDR3. This CDR3 reads CASSFGTGNEQFF. The CDR3 DNA reads as TGTGCTAGCAGCTTTGGGACAGGTAATGAGCAGTTCTTC. The gene calls are TRBV7-7 and TRBJ2-1; 8 bases are shared with TRBD1. Germline CDR1 reads SSHAT; CDR2 reads FNYEAQ (reference sequence). The CDR3 runs 13 residues.

V gene TRBV28 combines with J gene TRBJ2-1; D gene unclear. The CDR3 runs to 16 residues. V shed 10 bases and J shed 8 bases, with 27 bases lying between them. In germline, CDR1 is MDHEN, CDR2 SYDVKM. The CDR3 is CATTRRRLKNWDEQFF. The CDR3, as DNA: TGTGCCACTACCCGTCGCCGACTCAAAAACTGGGATGAGCAGTTCTTC. Variable domain in full (rest from reference TRBV28 and TRBJ2-1): DVKVTQSSRYLVKRTGEKVFLECVQDMDHENMFWYRQDPGLGLRLIYFSYDVKMKEKGDIPEGYSVSREKKERFSLILESASTNQTSMYLCATTRRRLKNWDEQFFGPGTRLTVL.

V is TRBV7-7 and J is TRBJ2-7, with TRBD1 identical over 7 bases. Germline-derived CDR1 and CDR2 are SSHAT and FNYEAQ (reference sequence). V lost 3 bases and J lost 0; bases outside the gene matches: 2. This CDR3 spans 14 amino acids. The CDR3 coding sequence is TGTGCCAGCAGCTTGGGGACAGACTCCTACGAGCAGTACTTC. Its translation is CASSLGTDSYEQYF.

This clone was detected only once. The chain carries TRBV27 and TRBJ2-7; a possible D gene is TRBD2 (6 bases). The V gene lost 5 bases and the J gene lost 3 bases, with 11 bases spanning the gap. Per the germline V gene, CDR1 is MNHEY and CDR2 is SMNVEV (reference sequence). The CDR3 totals 13 residues. The CDR3 DNA is TGTGCCAGCAGTGCGGGACTCGACTACGAGCAGTACTTC. It encodes CASSAGLDYEQYF.

J is TRBJ2-7 and V is TRBV29-1; possibly TRBD2 for D (7 bases). V was pared by 4 bases and J by 1 base, with 11 bases between. CDR1 SQVTM and CDR2 ANQGSEA come from the germline V gene. This CDR3 contains 13 residues. CDR3 protein: CSVVGGRSYEQYF. As DNA, the CDR3 is TGCAGCGTTGTGGGGGGGCGATCCTACGAGCAGTACTTC.

The V gene is TRBV29-1, the J gene TRBJ2-1; D call uncertain. The germline V gene has CDR1 SQVTM and CDR2 ANQGSEA. This CDR3 spans 13 amino acids. V was clipped by 7 bases and J by 5 bases, with 15 bases between them. The DNA for the CDR3 is TGCAGCGGACTCTTGTGGTCAAACAATGAGCAGTTCTTC. This translates into CSGLLWSNNEQFF.

The V gene is TRBV15, the J gene TRBJ2-1, with D perhaps matching TRBD1 (6 bases). CDR3 size: 14 residues. Germline V gives CDR1 LNHNV, CDR2 YYDKDF (reference sequence). Trimming cost V 4 bases and J 1 base, with 8 bases left between them. This CDR3 reads CATSITGSYNEQFF. The CDR3 nucleotides are TGTGCCACCAGCATTACAGGGTCCTACAATGAGCAGTTCTTC.

A note on this clone: At one boundary the junction diverges from the germline segment, which might be a read error. The chain links TRBV19 to TRBJ1-4, with 8 bases that match TRBD1. The CDR3 is made up of 15 amino acids. Germline V gives CDR1 LNHDA, CDR2 SQIVND (reference sequence). The CDR3 reads CASSMVGTGPEKLLF. In DNA, the CDR3 is TGTGCCAGTAGTATGGTAGGGACAGGACCAGAAAAACTGCTTTTT.

V is TRBV6-5 and J is TRBJ1-2, with TRBD1 matching 7 bases. Germline lookup yields CDR1 MNHEY and CDR2 SVGAGI. The CDR3 has 14 residues. Trimming at V came to 6 bases and at J to 2 bases, leaving 6 bases not matched to a gene. CDR3 coding DNA: TGTGCCAGCAGCCCCCTGGACAGGAACTATGGCTACACCTTC. Its translation is CASSPLDRNYGYTF.

This chain uses TRBV7-6 with TRBJ1-2; no reliable D call. CDR1 SGHVS and CDR2 FNYEAQ come from the germline V gene. V shed 5 bases and J shed 4 bases, with 8 bases lying between them. The CDR3 contains 12 residues. CDR3 loop: CASSPWAYGYTF. The CDR3 DNA reads TGTGCCAGCAGCCCCTGGGCCTATGGCTACACCTTC.

The genes are TRBV7-9 and TRBJ2-5; D gene ambiguous. CDR3 length: 14 residues. Germline CDR1 SEHNR, CDR2 FQNEAQ (reference sequence). The ends were cut back, 2 bases at V and 0 bases at J, with 7 bases in the middle. In nucleotides, the CDR3 is TGTGCCAGCAGCTTAAAACAGTACCAAGAGACCCAGTACTTC. Translating it yields CASSLKQYQETQYF.

V and J are TRBV11-2 and TRBJ2-7; 8 bases match TRBD1. Unmatched junction bases numbered 7, after V lost 5 bases and J lost 7 bases. The CDR3 sequence is 13 residues long. Germline CDR1 and CDR2: SGHAT and FQNNGV. CDR3 DNA sequence: TGTGCCAGCAGCCCCGGACAGGGCTGGGAGCAGTACTTC. Protein sequence: CASSPGQGWEQYF.

This chain joins TRBV9 and TRBJ2-1; possible D gene TRBD2, 6 bases. Germline lookup yields CDR1 SGDLS and CDR2 YYNGEE. Trimming left V 2 bases short and J 4 bases short, with 16 bases between. The CDR3 covers 16 residues. CDR3 amino acids: CASSVYGTADYNEQFF. DNA of the CDR3: TGTGCCAGCAGCGTCTACGGGACTGCGGATTACAATGAGCAGTTCTTC.

The chain is built from TRBV7-2 and TRBJ1-1; no definite D call. Trimming pared 5 bases from V and 7 bases from J, leaving 8 bases between. CDR1 and CDR2 from the germline V gene are SGHTA and FQGNSA. This CDR3 has 11 amino acids. CDR3 sequence reads: CASSISGEAFF. For the CDR3, the DNA is TGTGCCAGCAGCATTTCGGGTGAAGCTTTCTTT.

The chain is built from TRBV9 and TRBJ2-2, with D perhaps TRBD2 (6 bases). Trimming took 4 bases from V and 5 from J, leaving 12 bases between them. Germline loops: CDR1 SGDLS, CDR2 YYNGEE. CDR3 length: 14 residues. CDR3 in amino acids: CASSPNSGTGELFF. CDR3 nucleotide sequence: TGTGCCAGCAGCCCGAACAGCGGGACCGGGGAGCTGTTTTTT.

This chain joins TRBV11-3 and TRBJ2-5; maybe TRBD2 (5 bases). CDR3 length: 14 residues. The V end lost 1 base, the J end lost 4 bases, and 10 bases lay between the germline ends. Per the germline V gene, CDR1 is SGHNT and CDR2 is YENEEA. The CDR3, as DNA: TGTGCCAGCAGCTTAGGGGGAGCGAGAGAGACCCAGTACTTC. As protein: CASSLGGARETQYF. Variable domain in full (rest from reference TRBV11-3 and TRBJ2-5): EAGVVQSPRYKIIEKKQPVAFWCNPISGHNTLYWYLQNLGQGPELLIRYENEEAVDDSQLPKDRFSAERLKGVDSTLKIQPAELGDSAVYLCASSLGGARETQYFGPGTRLLVL.

This rearrangement joins TRBV9 to TRBJ2-1; D is undetermined. This CDR3 is built from 14 residues. V lost 3 bases, J lost 7 bases, and 14 bases lay in between. The germline gives CDR1 SGDLS, CDR2 YYNGEE. CDR3 bases: TGTGCCAGCAGCGCCCCAGGTGGTGGTAATGAGCAGTTCTTC. Protein product: CASSAPGGGNEQFF.

The chain joins TRBV2 to TRBJ2-7; 7 bases agree with TRBD2. Germline V gives CDR1 SNHLY, CDR2 FYNNEI. V was clipped by 0 bases and J by 3 bases; unmatched bases: 5. This CDR3 is built from 15 residues. The DNA for the CDR3 is TGTGCCAGCAGTGAAGCGTATGGCGGGAGCTACGAGCAGTACTTC. Translating gives CASSEAYGGSYEQYF. Filled out from reference TRBV2 and TRBJ2-7, the complete variable domain reads EPEVTQTPSHQVTQMGQEVILRCVPISNHLYFYWYRQILGQKVEFLVSFYNNEISEKSEIFDDQFSVERPDGSNFTLKIRSTKLEDSAMYFCASSEAYGGSYEQYFGPGTRLTVT.

The V gene is TRBV10-2, the J gene TRBJ2-1; D unresolved. Germline V gene lookup returns CDR1 WSHSY and CDR2 SAAADI. With 6 bases removed from V and 0 bases from J, the gap between germline ends came to 9 bases. The CDR3 totals 14 residues. The CDR3 bases are TGCGCCAGCAGAAACGAGAGCTCCTACAATGAGCAGTTCTTC. Its translation: CASRNESSYNEQFF.

The chain recombines TRBV19 with TRBJ2-7, with 9 bases identical to TRBD2. Germline assignment: CDR1 LNHDA and CDR2 SQIVND (reference sequence). Trimming at V came to 5 bases and at J to 4 bases, leaving 12 bases not matched to a gene. The CDR3 loop spans 16 amino acids. In nucleotides, the CDR3 is TGTGCCAGTAGTCGGTTAGCGGGAGCTCATGGTTACGAGCAGTACTTC. Translated, it gives CASSRLAGAHGYEQYF.

The genes are TRBV5-1 and TRBJ2-7; TRBD2 might be the D (6 bases). Germline CDR1 reads SGHRS; CDR2 reads YFSETQ. V was shortened by 4 bases and J by 6 bases, with 14 bases between the two germline ends. This CDR3 is built from 13 residues. CDR3 protein: CASSHQDGGEQYF. The CDR3 DNA is TGCGCCAGCAGCCATCAGGACGGGGGCGAGCAGTACTTC.

The chain combines TRBV6-5 with TRBJ1-2, with D maybe TRBD1 (6 bases). The germline V gene encodes CDR1 MNHEY and CDR2 SVGAGI. CDR3 size: 14 residues. V gave up 4 bases and J gave up 4 bases, with 13 bases separating them. The CDR3 sequence is CASSSTGRSYGYTF. In nucleotides, the CDR3 is TGTGCCAGCAGTTCCACAGGGCGCTCCTATGGCTACACCTTC.

CDR3 DNA: TGTGCCAGCAGTGCTCAATCGACTAGCCCCAAGAGATACTTC. Its translation: CASSAQSTSPKRYF. The rearrangement joins TRBV9 to TRBJ2-7; 7 bases are shared with TRBD2. With V trimmed by 5 bases and J by 13 bases, 18 bases remained unmatched. Germline V lookup: CDR1 SGDLS, CDR2 YYNGEE. The CDR3 loop spans 14 amino acids.

V is TRBV6-5 and J is TRBJ2-2; the D gene is possibly TRBD2 (6 bases). The V gene's germline CDR1 is MNHEY and CDR2 SVGAGI. Deletions cut 5 bases from V and 2 bases from J, with 12 bases between. There are 15 residues in the CDR3. The DNA for the CDR3 is TGTGCCAGCAGTCCGGGACTCCCCAACACCGGGGAGCTGTTTTTT. It specifies CASSPGLPNTGELFF.

The chain combines TRBV3-1 (or the pseudogene TRBV3-2) with TRBJ2-3; the match to TRBD1 covers 10 bases. Trimming cost V 6 bases and J 1 base; bases outside gene matches: 4. This CDR3 has 15 residues. Per germline, CDR1 LGHDT and CDR2 YNNKEL (reference sequence). CDR3 protein: CASSLGTGGTDTQYF. For the CDR3, the DNA is TGTGCCAGCAGTCTGGGGACAGGGGGCACAGATACGCAGTATTTT.